The 20 T cell receptor beta chains reported below all come from one sample, sequenced in a study of Graves' ophthalmopathy and Graves' hyperthyroidism. RNA transcripts served as template for amplifying TCR beta CDR3 sequences. Amplification began with first-round RT-PCR using HTBI primers, then second-round multiplex PCR was performed. Each CDR3 protein is one row after TCRdb ran MiXCR on the multiplex PCR reads. The sample has some 390,000 distinct CDR3 sequences; around 19% are singletons. Sample: peripheral blood. Receptor source: a woman between 18 and 29 years old with Graves' ophthalmopathy.

The J gene is TRBJ2-7, the V gene TRBV6-2 or TRBV6-3; D is perhaps TRBD2 (5 bases). This CDR3 is 14 amino acids long. The germline CDR1 and CDR2 sequences are MNHEY and SVGEGT. Trimming removed 0 bases at V and 3 bases at J, with 9 bases between. CDR3 DNA: TGTGCCAGCAGTTACTCGCTCCGGGACTACGAGCAGTACTTC. This encodes CASSYSLRDYEQYF.

The gene calls are TRBV24-1 and TRBJ2-5; D gene unclear. The ends were cut back, 3 bases at V and 5 bases at J, with 12 bases in the middle. In germline, CDR1 is KGHDR, CDR2 SFDVKD. This CDR3 has 14 amino acids. The DNA of the CDR3 is TGTGCCACCAGTGATCAATCAGGAAGGGAGACCCAGTACTTC. This sequence encodes CATSDQSGRETQYF.

This clonotype was observed at least ten times. V is TRBV28 and J is TRBJ2-2, with D possibly matching TRBD1 (5 bases). Trimming cost V 5 bases and J 5 bases, with 12 bases left between them. Germline V lookup: CDR1 MDHEN, CDR2 SYDVKM. The CDR3 consists of 14 residues. The CDR3 here is CASSLSWTTGELFF. CDR3 sequence (DNA): TGTGCCAGCAGTCTCTCGTGGACAACCGGGGAGCTGTTTTTT.

This clonotype was seen many times. The chain employs TRBV19 and TRBJ2-5; D is unresolved. There are 13 residues in the CDR3. V lost 6 bases to trimming and J lost 2 bases, with 10 bases between them. Germline V gene sequence: CDR1 LNHDA, CDR2 SQIVND (reference sequence). The CDR3 nucleotides read TGTGCCAGTAGCGGTAATACACAAGAGACCCAGTACTTC. Translation gives CASSGNTQETQYF. Supplemented by reference TRBV19 and TRBJ2-5, the full variable domain reads DGGITQSPKYLFRKEGQNVTLSCEQNLNHDAMYWYRQDPGQGLRLIYYSQIVNDFQKGDIAEGYSVSREKKESFPLTVTSAQKNPTAFYLCASSGNTQETQYFGPGTRLLVL.

This clonotype was detected only once. The V call is TRBV6-1, the J call TRBJ2-7; TRBD1 aligns across 9 bases. The V and J ends lost 6 bases and 4 bases, in that order; junction bases with no gene match: 13. Germline assignment: CDR1 MNHNS and CDR2 SASEGT. The length of the CDR3 is 16 residues. The CDR3 region is CASSQGPGTGTYEQYF. CDR3 bases: TGTGCCAGCAGCCAGGGCCCCGGGACAGGGACTTACGAGCAGTACTTC.

This clonotype was counted many times. The chain has TRBV20-1 and TRBJ1-6; maybe TRBD1 (5 bases). V was cut by 3 bases and J by 6 bases, with 12 bases left in between. Germline assignment: CDR1 DFQATT and CDR2 SNEGSKA (reference sequence). The CDR3 consists of 14 residues. CDR3 nucleotide sequence: TGCAGTGCTAGTCCGCAGGGCCTTAATTCACCCCTCCACTTT. It codes for CSASPQGLNSPLHF.

This clonotype was recorded many times. The J gene is TRBJ2-4, the V gene TRBV7-9, with 7 nucleotides matching TRBD2. In germline, CDR1 is SEHNR, CDR2 FQNEAQ (reference sequence). The CDR3 loop spans 14 amino acids. Germline trimming cut 9 bases from V and 1 base from J; bases unmatched to any gene: 6. The CDR3 region has the DNA TGTGCCAGGAGGCGGGGGAAGGCCAAAAACATTCAGTACTTC. Translating it yields CARRRGKAKNIQYF. The variable domain in full, completed from reference TRBV7-9 and TRBJ2-4, reads DTGVSQNPRHKITKRGQNVTFRCDPISEHNRLYWYRQTLGQGPEFLTYFQNEAQLEKSRLLSDRFSAERPKGSFSTLEIQRTEQGDSAMYLCARRRGKAKNIQYFGAGTRLSVL.

This clonotype was seen repeatedly, ten times or more. This CDR3 is CASSPGGLVTSYEQYF. CDR3 bases: TGTGCCAGCAGTCCCGGTGGATTAGTAACCTCCTACGAGCAGTACTTC. The chain joins TRBV4-2 to TRBJ2-7; the D is unclear. The germline V gene has CDR1 LGHNA and CDR2 YNFKEQ. The V end lost 6 bases, the J end lost 0 bases, and 18 bases lay between the germline ends. The CDR3 covers 16 residues.

There are many counts of this clonotype. The chain joins TRBV30 to TRBJ1-1, with D hard to call. Deletions cut 1 base from V and 0 bases from J, with 6 bases between. This CDR3 has 13 residues. Looked up from germline, CDR1 is GTSNPN and CDR2 is SVGIG (reference sequence). The CDR3 coding sequence is TGTGCCTGGAGTGCGGGAATGAACACTGAAGCTTTCTTT. Its protein product is CAWSAGMNTEAFF.

The chain uses TRBV6-5 and TRBJ1-1; weak D call: TRBD1 (6 bases). The V gene's germline CDR1 is MNHEY and CDR2 SVGAGI. The CDR3 has 15 amino acids. The V gene lost 4 bases and the J gene lost 4 bases, with 16 bases spanning the gap. The CDR3 DNA follows: TGTGCCAGCAGTTCATACAGGGAGGTTGGCACTGAAGCTTTCTTT. Protein sequence: CASSSYREVGTEAFF.

This clonotype came up many times. The CDR3 DNA sequence: TGTGCCAGCAGGATGAATCCCCCGGGGACTGAAGCTTTCTTT. Residues: CASRMNPPGTEAFF. V and J are TRBV12-3 or TRBV12-4 and TRBJ1-1; D gene ambiguous. The CDR3 spans 14 residues. The germline V and J ends were trimmed by 6 bases and 5 bases, with 16 bases remaining between them.

This clonotype is a singleton in its sample. The chain is built from TRBV6-1 and TRBJ1-2, with 9 nucleotides matching TRBD1. V shed 6 bases, J shed 5 bases, and the junction held 13 bases outside the gene matches. Per germline, CDR1 MNHNS and CDR2 SASEGT. This CDR3 is built from 16 residues. CDR3 nucleotides: TGTGCCAGCAGCCCACCTTCCGGGACAGGGCCTTATGGCTACACCTTC. It encodes CASSPPSGTGPYGYTF.

This rearrangement joins TRBV6-5 to TRBJ2-7, with TRBD2 matching over 10 bases. The J segment lost 4 bases and the V segment lost 1 base, leaving 4 bases of the junction unmatched. Germline-derived CDR1 and CDR2 are MNHEY and SVGAGI. The CDR3 has 15 residues. The CDR3 region is CASSYWIAGGYEQYF. The CDR3, as DNA: TGTGCCAGCAGTTACTGGATAGCGGGGGGTTACGAGCAGTACTTC.

The V gene is TRBV2, the J gene TRBJ2-5, with 10 bases aligning to TRBD2. This CDR3 is built from 16 residues. Germline V lookup: CDR1 SNHLY, CDR2 FYNNEI. With V trimmed by 8 bases and J by 4 bases, 13 bases remained unmatched. The CDR3 reads CASGRRGSGRVETQYF. The CDR3 DNA reads TGTGCCAGCGGACGCCGAGGGAGCGGGAGGGTAGAGACCCAGTACTTC. The full variable domain, completed using reference TRBV2 and TRBJ2-5, is EPEVTQTPSHQVTQMGQEVILRCVPISNHLYFYWYRQILGQKVEFLVSFYNNEISEKSEIFDDQFSVERPDGSNFTLKIRSTKLEDSAMYFCASGRRGSGRVETQYFGPGTRLLVL.

This clonotype has ten or more counts. Sequence at one end of the junction differs from germline and may be a read error. J is TRBJ1-5 and V is TRBV6-2 or TRBV6-3, with D possibly TRBD1 on 6 matching bases. This CDR3 contains 14 residues. Germline assignment: CDR1 MNHEY and CDR2 SVGEGT. CDR3 nucleotide sequence: TGTGCCAGCAGCCACGGACAGCGCAATCAGCTCCAGCATTTT. Residues: CASSHGQRNQLQHF.

This clonotype was counted many times. The chain couples TRBV6-2 or TRBV6-3 to TRBJ1-3; 9 bases agree with TRBD1. This CDR3 spans 17 amino acids. CDR1 is MNHEY and CDR2 is SVGEGT in the germline V gene. The trim removed 7 bases at V and 0 bases at J, leaving 10 bases unmatched. The CDR3 coding sequence is TGTGCCAGCATTCCTAGGGACAGGGACCTCTCTGGAAACACCATATATTTT. This gives the protein CASIPRDRDLSGNTIYF.

The rearrangement joins TRBV28 to TRBJ1-5; D is ambiguous. Germline V gene lookup returns CDR1 MDHEN and CDR2 SYDVKM. The CDR3 loop spans 15 amino acids. Trimming removed 2 bases from V and 2 bases from J, with 10 bases in between. CDR3 sequence reads: CASSLVGYGNQPQHF. The DNA for the CDR3 is TGTGCCAGCAGTTTAGTGGGATATGGCAATCAGCCCCAGCATTTT.

This clonotype was seen repeatedly, ten times or more. The chain couples TRBV19 to TRBJ1-1, with a weak D call TRBD1 (5 bases). Trimming removed 3 bases at V and 8 bases at J, with 16 bases between. The CDR3 runs to 14 residues. Germline-derived CDR1 and CDR2 are LNHDA and SQIVND (reference sequence). The CDR3 DNA reads TGTGCCAGTAGTATGGGGTTCGGGGCAGGAGAAGCTTTCTTT. Amino acids: CASSMGFGAGEAFF.

Many counts were recorded for this clonotype. Germline and junction disagree at one end, which may indicate a read error. The chain combines TRBV11-2 with TRBJ2-7; D remains ambiguous. The CDR3 length is 13 residues. Germline lookup yields CDR1 SGHAT and CDR2 FQNNGV. CDR3 sequence (DNA): TGTGCCAGCAGCTTAGCCGGGCCCTACGGGCAGTACTTC. Amino acids: CASSLAGPYGQYF.

The genes are TRBV12-3 or TRBV12-4 and TRBJ2-5; possibly TRBD1 or TRBD2 for D (7 bases each). Trimming cost V 9 bases and J 9 bases, with 26 bases left between them. This CDR3 has 15 residues. Written as DNA, the CDR3 is TGTGCCAGTCAGCTAGCGGACAGGCGGGGAGGGGCCCAGTACTTC. Protein sequence: CASQLADRRGGAQYF.